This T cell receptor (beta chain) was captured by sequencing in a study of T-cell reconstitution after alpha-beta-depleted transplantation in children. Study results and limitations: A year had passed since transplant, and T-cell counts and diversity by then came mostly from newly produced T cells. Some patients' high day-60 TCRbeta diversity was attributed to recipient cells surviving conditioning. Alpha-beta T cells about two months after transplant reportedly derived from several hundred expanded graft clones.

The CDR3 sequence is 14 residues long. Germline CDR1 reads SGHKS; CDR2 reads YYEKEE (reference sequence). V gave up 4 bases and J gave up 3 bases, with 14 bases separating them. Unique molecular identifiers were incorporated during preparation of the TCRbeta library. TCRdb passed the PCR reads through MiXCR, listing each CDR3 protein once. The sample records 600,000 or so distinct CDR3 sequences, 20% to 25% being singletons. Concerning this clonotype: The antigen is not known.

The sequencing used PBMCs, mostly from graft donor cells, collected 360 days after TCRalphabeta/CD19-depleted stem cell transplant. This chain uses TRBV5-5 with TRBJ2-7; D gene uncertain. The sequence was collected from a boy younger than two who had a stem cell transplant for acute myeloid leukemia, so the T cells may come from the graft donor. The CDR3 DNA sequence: TGTGCCAGCAGCCCGTGGTCGACAAGCTACGAGCAGTACGTC. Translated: CASSPWSTSYEQYV.